Below, 3 T cell receptor beta chains from the same sample are listed, as sequenced in a study of CD8+ T cells in alopecia areata. Following extraction, RNA underwent reverse transcription to cDNA, which served as the sequencing template. Profiling relied on immunoSEQ multiplex PCR, and the TCRdb table lists in-frame clones only, not all of them. In the table there are roughly 150,000 clones, more than 45% of which are singletons. The specimen was CD8+ T cells sorted from blood, collected at week 0. Receptors were obtained from a human donor with alopecia areata.

This sequence joins TRBV30 and TRBJ2-2, with D unresolved. Germline V gene lookup returns CDR1 GTSNPN and CDR2 SVGIG (reference sequence). Trimming left V 1 base short and J 4 bases short, with 13 bases between. The CDR3 contains 15 residues. CDR3 sequence (DNA): TGTGCCTGGAGTGCATCCGACACCATCACCGGGGAGCTGTTTTTT. It encodes CAWSASDTITGELFF.

J is TRBJ2-1 and V is TRBV4-3; TRBD1 matches at 8 bases. Germline CDR1 and CDR2: LGHNA and YSLEER. The ends lost 0 bases at V and 6 bases at J; junction bases unmatched: 7. The CDR3 has 16 residues. The CDR3 region is CASSQEGTGGINEQFF. CDR3 coding DNA: TGCGCCAGCAGCCAAGAAGGGACAGGAGGGATCAATGAGCAGTTCTTC.

CDR3 bases: TGTGCCAGCAGCCTCCTCCGGGGCCCCGTGTTTTTT. Translating gives CASSLLRGPVFF. V is TRBV7-6 and J is TRBJ1-4, with D perhaps matching TRBD1 (5 bases). CDR1 is SGHVS and CDR2 is FNYEAQ in the germline V gene. The V gene lost 5 bases and the J gene lost 15 bases, with 16 bases spanning the gap. The CDR3 contains 12 residues.